This T cell receptor beta chain is drawn from a study of Tregs in tolerant kidney transplant recipients. Profiling relied on immunoSEQ multiplex PCR, and the TCRdb table lists in-frame clones only, not all of them. The sample yields about 94,000 clones, approximately 93% seen once. Unstimulated regulatory T cells (CD4+CD25+CD127-), CD4+CD25- non-regulatory cells, CD4 and CD8 cells were FACS-sorted from thawed PBMCs. The CDR3 runs to 15 residues. The germline V gene has CDR1 MNHNY and CDR2 SVGAGI (reference sequence). Material: CD4+ T cells from blood, obtained before the transplant. This clonotype was sampled from a human donor who received a combined kidney and bone marrow transplant. The chain uses TRBV6-6 and TRBJ2-5, with D tentatively TRBD1 (5 bases). Judging by the DNA end, TRBJ2-7 fits better; the J call may be wrong. The CDR3 spells CASISGRQGAYEQYF. In DNA form, the CDR3 reads TGTGCCAGCATCTCGGGTAGGCAGGGTGCCTACGAGCAGTACTTC.